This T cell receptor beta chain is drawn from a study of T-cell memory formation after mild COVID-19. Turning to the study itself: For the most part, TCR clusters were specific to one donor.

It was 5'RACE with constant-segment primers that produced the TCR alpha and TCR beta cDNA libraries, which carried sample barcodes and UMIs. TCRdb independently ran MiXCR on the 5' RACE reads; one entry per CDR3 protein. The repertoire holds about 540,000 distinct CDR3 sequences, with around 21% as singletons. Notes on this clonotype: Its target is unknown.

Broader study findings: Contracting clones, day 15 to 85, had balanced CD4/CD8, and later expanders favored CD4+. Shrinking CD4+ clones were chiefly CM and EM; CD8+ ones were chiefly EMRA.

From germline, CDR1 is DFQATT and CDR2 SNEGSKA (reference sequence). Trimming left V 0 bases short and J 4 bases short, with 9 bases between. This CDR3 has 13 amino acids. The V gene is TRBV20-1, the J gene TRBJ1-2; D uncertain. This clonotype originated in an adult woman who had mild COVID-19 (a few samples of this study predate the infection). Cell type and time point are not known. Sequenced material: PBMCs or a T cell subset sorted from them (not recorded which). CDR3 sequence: CSARDGLIYGYTF. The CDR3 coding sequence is TGCAGTGCTAGAGATGGCCTGATCTATGGCTACACCTTC.